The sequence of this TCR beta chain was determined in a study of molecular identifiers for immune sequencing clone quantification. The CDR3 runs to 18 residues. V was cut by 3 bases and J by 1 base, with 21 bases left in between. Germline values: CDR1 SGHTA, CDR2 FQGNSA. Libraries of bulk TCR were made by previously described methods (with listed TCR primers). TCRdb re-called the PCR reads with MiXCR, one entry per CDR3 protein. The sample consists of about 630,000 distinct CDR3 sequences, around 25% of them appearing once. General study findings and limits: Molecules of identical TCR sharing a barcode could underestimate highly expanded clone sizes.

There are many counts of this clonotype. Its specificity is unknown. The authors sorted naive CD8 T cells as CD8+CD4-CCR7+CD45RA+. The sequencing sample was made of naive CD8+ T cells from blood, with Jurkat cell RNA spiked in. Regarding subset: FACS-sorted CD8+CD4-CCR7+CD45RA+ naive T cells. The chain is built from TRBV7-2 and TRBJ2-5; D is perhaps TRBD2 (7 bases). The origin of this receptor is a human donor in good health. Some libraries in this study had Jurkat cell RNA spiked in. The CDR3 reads CASSFSPRGGGLQETQYF. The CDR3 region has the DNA TGTGCCAGCAGCTTCTCCCCACGAGGGGGGGGGCTCCAAGAGACCCAGTACTTC. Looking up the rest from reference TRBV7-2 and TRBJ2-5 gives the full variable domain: GAGVSQSPSNKVTEKGKDVELRCDPISGHTALYWYRQSLGQGLEFLIYFQGNSAPDKSGLPSDRFSAERTGGSVSTLTIQRTQQEDSAVYLCASSFSPRGGGLQETQYFGPGTRLLVL.